The present entry profiles one TCR beta chain with its context. This specimen belongs to a study of shared T cell receptors in the human thymus. The CDR3 is made up of 11 amino acids. Germline assignment: CDR1 GTSNPN and CDR2 SVGIG (reference sequence). Between the trimmed V and J ends, which lost 3 bases and 4 bases, there was a span of 6 bases. The data were produced by immunoSEQ multiplex PCR, yet TCRdb's version contains in-frame clones alone and is incomplete. The sample gives fewer than 700,000 clones, approximately 88% of which show up once; approximately 0.01% is in the top ten. The same data also contributed to another study, on human thymus T cells. That source adds: Finnish infants who were healthy and having corrective surgery for congenital heart defects made up the donors. Thymic resections from corrective heart surgery supplied the tissue. Thymic and blood repertoires appeared to carry a bias in their V and J gene usage. Related studies noted strongly shared thymic repertoires across unrelated people.

J is TRBJ1-2 and V is TRBV30, with D perhaps matching TRBD1 (5 bases). The TCR comes from a boy younger than two with a congenital heart defect. Specimen: thymocytes. The chain's CDR3 is CAWRGLYGYTF. DNA of the CDR3: TGTGCCTGGAGGGGACTCTATGGCTACACCTTC.